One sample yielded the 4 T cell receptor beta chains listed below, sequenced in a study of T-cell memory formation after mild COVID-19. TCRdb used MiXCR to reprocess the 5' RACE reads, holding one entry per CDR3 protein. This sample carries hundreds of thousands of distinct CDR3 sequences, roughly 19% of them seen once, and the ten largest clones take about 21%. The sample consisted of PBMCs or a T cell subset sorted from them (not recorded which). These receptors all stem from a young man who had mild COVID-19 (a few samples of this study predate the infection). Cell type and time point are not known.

The CDR3 DNA reads TGTGCCAGCTCACCAGAGGCAGGCAATGAGCAGTTCTTC. It specifies CASSPEAGNEQFF. The chain has TRBV18 and TRBJ2-1; D ambiguous. The CDR3 sequence is 13 residues long. V lost 2 bases to trimming and J lost 6 bases, with 8 bases between them. Germline V gene sequence: CDR1 KGHSH, CDR2 LQKENI. Using reference TRBV18 and TRBJ2-1 for the parts outside the CDR3, the full variable domain is NAGVMQNPRHLVRRRGQEARLRCSPMKGHSHVYWYRQLPEEGLKFMVYLQKENIIDESGMPKERFSAEFPKEGPSILRIQQVVRGDSAAYFCASSPEAGNEQFFGPGTRLTVL.

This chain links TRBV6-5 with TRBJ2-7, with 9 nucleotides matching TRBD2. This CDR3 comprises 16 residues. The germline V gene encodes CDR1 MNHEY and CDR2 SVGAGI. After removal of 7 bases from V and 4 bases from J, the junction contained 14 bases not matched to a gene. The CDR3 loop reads CASNKGRGGLPYEQYV. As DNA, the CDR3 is TGTGCCAGCAACAAGGGGCGGGGGGGCCTTCCGTACGAGCAGTACGTC.

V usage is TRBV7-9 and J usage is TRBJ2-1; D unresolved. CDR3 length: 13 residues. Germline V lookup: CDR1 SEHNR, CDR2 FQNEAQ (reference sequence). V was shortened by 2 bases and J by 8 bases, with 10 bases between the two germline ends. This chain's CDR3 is CASSLFSVDEQFF. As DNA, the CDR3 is TGTGCCAGCAGCTTATTTTCGGTCGATGAGCAGTTCTTC.

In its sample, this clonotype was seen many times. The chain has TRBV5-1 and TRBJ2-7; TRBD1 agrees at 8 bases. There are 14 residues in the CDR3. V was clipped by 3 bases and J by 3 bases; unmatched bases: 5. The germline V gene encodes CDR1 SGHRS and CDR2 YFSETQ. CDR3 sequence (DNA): TGCGCCAGCAGCTGGGGGACAGGAGGCTACGAGCAGTACTTC. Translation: CASSWGTGGYEQYF. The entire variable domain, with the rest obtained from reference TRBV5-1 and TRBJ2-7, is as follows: KAGVTQTPRYLIKTRGQQVTLSCSPISGHRSVSWYQQTPGQGLQFLFEYFSETQRNKGNFPGRFSGRQFSNSRSEMNVSTLELGDSALYLCASSWGTGGYEQYFGPGTRLTVT.